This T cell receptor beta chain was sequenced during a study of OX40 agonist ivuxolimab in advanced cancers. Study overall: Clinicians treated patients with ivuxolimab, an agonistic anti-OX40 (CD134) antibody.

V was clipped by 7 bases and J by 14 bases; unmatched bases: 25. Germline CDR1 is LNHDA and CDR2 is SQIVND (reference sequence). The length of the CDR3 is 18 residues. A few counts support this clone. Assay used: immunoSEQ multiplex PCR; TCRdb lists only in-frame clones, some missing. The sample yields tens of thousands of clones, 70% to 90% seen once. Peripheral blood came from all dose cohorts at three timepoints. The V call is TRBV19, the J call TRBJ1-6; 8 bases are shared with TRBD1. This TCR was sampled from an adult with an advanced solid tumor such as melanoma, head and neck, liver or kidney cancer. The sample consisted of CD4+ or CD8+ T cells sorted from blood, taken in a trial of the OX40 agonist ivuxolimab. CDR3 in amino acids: CASKRSRDRRPLVSTLHF. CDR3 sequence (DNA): TGTGCCAGTAAACGATCACGGGACAGGCGCCCCTTGGTTTCCACCCTCCACTTT. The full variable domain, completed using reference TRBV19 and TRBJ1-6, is DGGITQSPKYLFRKEGQNVTLSCEQNLNHDAMYWYRQDPGQGLRLIYYSQIVNDFQKGDIAEGYSVSREKKESFPLTVTSAQKNPTAFYLCASKRSRDRRPLVSTLHFGNGTRLTVT.